The present entry profiles one T cell receptor beta chain with its context. Its antigen is currently unknown. Method: immunoSEQ multiplex PCR; TCRdb's copy keeps in-frame clones and lacks some. The repertoire holds 25,000 to 30,000 clones, with approximately 54% as singletons. The source of the sample is a study of cytotoxic CD8 clonotypes in ibrutinib-treated CLL. Across the whole study: Overall, 25 or so responses were partial and 2 complete; following median around 70 months, approximately 15 patients stayed remitted and about 12 progressed.

Looked up from germline, CDR1 is LNHNV and CDR2 is YYDKDF (reference sequence). This CDR3 spans 11 amino acids. V was shortened by 11 bases and J by 0 bases, with 5 bases between the two germline ends. Overall study findings and caveats: Public clonotypes showed up rarely, and on treatment they shrank or held steady. The study found baseline clonality above age-matched healthy donors, tracking circulating CD8+ T-cell counts. At ibrutinib response, clonality increased, and at progression it declined back toward baseline.

The source was PBMCs, collected before ibrutinib treatment. The origin of this receptor is a human donor with chronic lymphocytic leukemia. The chain recombines TRBV15 with TRBJ2-1; D is unresolved. CDR3 nucleotide sequence: TGTGCCTTCGGCTCCTACAATGAGCAGTTCTTC. Its protein product is CAFGSYNEQFF. Full variable domain (remainder filled in from reference TRBV15 and TRBJ2-1): DAMVIQNPRYQVTQFGKPVTLSCSQTLNHNVMYWYQQKSSQAPKLLFHYYDKDFNNEADTPDNFQSRRPNTSFCFLDIRSPGLGDTAMYLCAFGSYNEQFFGPGTRLTVL.